These T cell receptor beta chains were read from a single sample in a study of blood T cell repertoires in COVID-19. Method: immunoSEQ multiplex PCR; TCRdb's copy keeps in-frame clones and lacks some. This table has roughly 670,000 clones, about 87% appearing once. Sequencing used peripheral blood. These receptors originate from a woman aged 18-29 years with acute or convalescent COVID-19. The CDR3 runs from the conserved cysteine through the conserved F or W. The D gene is left open where the match is weak. Expanded clones are given a class, and other clones once, few, many or no size at all.

J gene | clone size | V gene | D gene | CDR3 protein | CDR3 DNA
TRBJ2-7 | - | TRBV6-2/TRBV6-3 | - | CASSFKSRPYEQYF | TGTGCCAGCAGTTTCAAGTCCAGGCCCTACGAGCAGTACTTC
TRBJ2-2 | - | TRBV30 | - | CAWTKGQSNTGELFF | TGTGCCTGGACCAAAGGACAGTCGAACACCGGGGAGCTGTTTTTT
TRBJ2-3 | - | TRBV10-3 | - | CAISESAGIDTQYF | TGTGCCATCAGTGAGTCGGCGGGGATCGATACGCAGTATTTT
TRBJ2-1 | once | TRBV6-2/TRBV6-3 | TRBD2 | CASSERGWGYNEQFF | TGTGCCAGCAGCGAGCGGGGGTGGGGCTACAATGAGCAGTTCTTC
TRBJ1-1 | few | TRBV19 | - | CASSMGTPWDTEAFF | TGTGCCAGTAGTATGGGGACTCCATGGGACACTGAAGCTTTCTTT
TRBJ1-5 | - | TRBV6-2/TRBV6-3 | TRBD1 | CASSYLQGASGQPQHF | TGTGCCAGCAGTTATTTACAGGGGGCTTCTGGTCAGCCCCAGCATTTT
TRBJ1-2 | - | TRBV12-3/TRBV12-4 | - | CASSLIEADGYTF | TGTGCCAGCAGTTTAATTGAGGCGGATGGCTACACCTTC
TRBJ2-1 | - | TRBV6-5 | TRBD2 | CASSSWGGGYNEQFF | TGTGCCAGCAGTTCCTGGGGGGGAGGATACAATGAGCAGTTCTTC
TRBJ1-2 | - | TRBV6-5 | - | CASTPGGYGYTF | TGTGCCAGCACCCCAGGTGGCTATGGCTACACCTTC
TRBJ2-4 | - | TRBV5-6 | TRBD1 | CASSPWDRGRGAKNIQYF | TGTGCCAGCAGCCCCTGGGACAGGGGGCGCGGGGCCAAAAACATTCAGTACTTC
TRBJ2-7 | - | TRBV5-1 | - | CASSLDSNSYEQYF | TGCGCCAGCAGCTTGGACTCCAACTCCTACGAGCAGTACTTC
TRBJ1-5 | - | TRBV5-8 | - | CASSLGRQGQPQHF | TGTGCCAGCAGCTTGGGCAGACAAGGTCAGCCCCAGCATTTT
TRBJ1-4 | - | TRBV24-1 | - | CATSDRGEGFNEKLFF | TGTGCCACCAGTGACCGGGGGGAAGGATTTAATGAAAAACTGTTTTTT
TRBJ2-1 | - | TRBV5-1 | TRBD2 | CASSLEPGGQLGNEQFF | TGCGCCAGCAGCTTGGAACCGGGAGGTCAATTGGGCAATGAGCAGTTCTTC
TRBJ1-6 | few | TRBV6-6 | TRBD1 | CASSSTGGTSPLHF | TGTGCCAGCAGTTCGACAGGGGGGACTTCACCCCTCCACTTT
TRBJ1-5 | - | TRBV24-1 | TRBD1 | CATSDKGGLGQPQHF | TGTGCCACCAGTGATAAAGGGGGCTTGGGTCAGCCCCAGCATTTT
TRBJ1-2 | once | TRBV20-1 | TRBD1 | CSASTGTGPNYGYTF | TGCAGTGCTAGTACCGGGACAGGGCCCAACTATGGCTACACCTTC
TRBJ1-5 | - | TRBV6-6 | TRBD1 | CASRTGNQPQHF | TGTGCCAGCAGGACAGGGAATCAGCCCCAGCATTTT
TRBJ2-5 | - | TRBV18 | TRBD1 | CASSPPRTGSETQYF | TGTGCCAGCTCACCACCTCGGACAGGGTCCGAGACCCAGTACTTC
TRBJ2-7 | - | TRBV27 | - | CASADRLRGDEQYF | TGTGCCAGCGCAGACAGGTTAAGAGGGGACGAGCAGTACTTC
TRBJ1-2 | - | TRBV30 | - | CAWSLGVGGYTF | TGTGCCTGGAGTTTAGGGGTAGGAGGCTACACCTTC
TRBJ1-6 | - | TRBV5-6 | - | CASSLGPGLSLHF | TGTGCCAGCAGCTTGGGTCCCGGTTTATCCCTCCACTTT
TRBJ1-2 | - | TRBV11-2 | - | CASSLMGGGYTF | TGTGCCAGCAGCTTAATGGGGGGAGGCTACACCTTC
TRBJ1-1 | - | TRBV4-1 | - | CASSQPTGTSNTEAFF | TGCGCCAGCAGCCAGCCGACCGGGACATCGAACACTGAAGCTTTCTTT
TRBJ2-5 | - | TRBV29-1 | - | CSVEYRPPRETQYF | TGCAGCGTTGAATACCGCCCACCTCGGGAGACCCAGTACTTC
TRBJ2-2 | - | TRBV6-4 | - | CASSGLADTGELFF | TGTGCCAGCAGTGGTTTGGCCGACACCGGGGAGCTGTTTTTT
TRBJ2-2 | - | TRBV5-8 | - | CASSLTFASNTGELFF | TGTGCCAGCAGCTTAACTTTCGCGTCGAACACCGGGGAGCTGTTTTTT
TRBJ1-2 | - | TRBV10-3 | - | CAISEMVTESYGYTF | TGTGCCATCAGTGAGATGGTCACAGAGAGCTATGGCTACACCTTC
TRBJ1-1 | - | TRBV30 | - | CAWSVSRGNTEAFF | TGTGCCTGGAGTGTCTCCAGGGGGAACACTGAAGCTTTCTTT
TRBJ1-4 | - | TRBV19 | - | CASSTNWGEQPEKLFF | TGTGCCAGTAGTACAAACTGGGGGGAACAGCCAGAAAAACTGTTTTTT
TRBJ2-7 | - | TRBV7-9 | - | CASSPLQGKSLYEQYF | TGTGCCAGCAGCCCTTTACAGGGAAAATCCCTCTACGAGCAGTACTTC
TRBJ1-5 | - | TRBV3-1/TRBV3-2 | - | CASSPAGSNQPQHF | TGTGCCAGCAGCCCCGCAGGCAGCAATCAGCCCCAGCATTTT
TRBJ2-2 | - | TRBV18 | - | CASSPRDTNTGELFF | TGTGCCAGCTCACCAAGGGACACGAACACCGGGGAGCTGTTTTTT
TRBJ1-2 | - | TRBV3-1/TRBV3-2 | - | CASSQDRVNYGYTF | TGTGCCAGCAGCCAAGACAGGGTTAACTATGGCTACACCTTC
TRBJ1-5 | - | TRBV7-9 | - | CASSFGQSNQPQHF | TGTGCCAGCAGCTTCGGACAAAGCAATCAGCCCCAGCATTTT
TRBJ1-2 | - | TRBV4-2 | - | CASSQEPRGGYTF | TGTGCCAGCAGCCAAGAGCCGCGAGGAGGCTACACCTTC
TRBJ2-7 | - | TRBV13 | TRBD1 | CASTMGTGRSSEQYF | TGTGCCAGCACCATGGGGACAGGGAGGTCGAGCGAGCAGTACTTC
TRBJ1-3 | - | TRBV5-5 | - | CASSVGHYSGNTIYF | TGTGCCAGCAGCGTGGGACATTACTCTGGAAACACCATATATTTT
TRBJ2-2 | - | TRBV23-1 | TRBD2 | CASSPGTSVDTGELFF | TGCGCCAGCAGTCCCGGGACTAGCGTGGACACCGGGGAGCTGTTTTTT
TRBJ1-1 | - | TRBV4-3 | TRBD1 | CASSQDIGTGNTEAFF | TGCGCCAGCAGCCAAGATATCGGGACAGGGAACACTGAAGCTTTCTTT
TRBJ2-1 | - | TRBV5-4 | - | CASSGSSNEQFF | TGTGCCAGCAGCGGTAGCTCCAATGAGCAGTTCTTC
TRBJ1-3 | - | TRBV3-1/TRBV3-2 | - | CASSQSKNTIYF | TGTGCCAGCAGCCAGTCAAAAAACACCATATATTTT
TRBJ2-3 | - | TRBV2 | - | CASSESLFFTDTQYF | TGTGCCAGCAGTGAGAGCTTGTTTTTCACAGATACGCAGTATTTT